This entry lists 17 T cell receptor beta chains sequenced from one sample in a study of Ad26.COV2.S vaccination and SARS-CoV-2 variants. The treatment here: 19 received Ad26.COV2.S at low or high dose, single or two shots; about 5 received placebo; per-sample allocation not given. Samples came from day 63 after the first vaccine or placebo injection. The data were produced by immunoSEQ multiplex PCR, yet TCRdb's version contains in-frame clones alone and is incomplete. This sample yields roughly 500,000 clones, of which around 90% are seen a single time; 9.5% to 15% belongs to the top ten. This sample comprised peripheral blood, obtained in a trial of Ad26.COV2.S vaccine versus placebo. Every receptor here comes from a person aged 18 to 59 who received the Ad26.COV2.S COVID-19 vaccine or a placebo.

This clone was observed a single time. The rearrangement uses TRBV5-6 and TRBJ1-1; no clear D gene. This CDR3 comprises 18 residues. Trimming left V 3 bases short and J 0 bases short, with 21 bases between. CDR1 and CDR2 from the germline V gene are SGHDT and YYEEEE. The CDR3 loop reads CASSSLGRIVDVNTEAFF. For the CDR3, the DNA is TGTGCCAGCAGCTCGCTTGGCCGAATAGTCGACGTGAACACTGAAGCTTTCTTT.

This clone was observed a few times. The chain uses TRBV28 and TRBJ1-2; no clear D gene. Germline V lookup: CDR1 MDHEN, CDR2 SYDVKM. CDR3 length: 12 residues. Trimming removed 5 bases at V and 11 bases at J, with 15 bases between. The chain's CDR3 is CASSTAPNEYTF. The CDR3 coding sequence is TGTGCCAGCAGTACTGCCCCGAACGAATACACCTTC.

The chain has TRBV19 and TRBJ2-1, with 12 bases fitting TRBD1. CDR1 is LNHDA, CDR2 SQIVND, per germline (reference sequence). CDR3 length: 14 amino acids. The V gene end was trimmed by 5 bases and the J gene end by 8 bases; junction bases not matched to a gene: 4. In DNA, the CDR3 is TGTGCCAGTAGTGTGGGACAGGGGGCCGATGAGCAGTTCTTC. This translates into CASSVGQGADEQFF.

This chain joins TRBV19 and TRBJ1-1; 10 nucleotides agree with TRBD1. The V segment lost 3 bases and the J segment 0 bases; nucleotides outside the gene matches: 4. The CDR3 consists of 16 residues. CDR1 is LNHDA, CDR2 SQIVND, per germline (reference sequence). CDR3 residues: CASSIWGQGMNTEAFF. CDR3 bases: TGTGCCAGTAGTATTTGGGGACAGGGGATGAACACTGAAGCTTTCTTT. The full variable domain, with the rest looked up from reference TRBV19 and TRBJ1-1, is DGGITQSPKYLFRKEGQNVTLSCEQNLNHDAMYWYRQDPGQGLRLIYYSQIVNDFQKGDIAEGYSVSREKKESFPLTVTSAQKNPTAFYLCASSIWGQGMNTEAFFGQGTRLTVV.

This clone was counted a single time. The rearrangement links TRBV7-2 to TRBJ2-1; 9 bases agree with TRBD2. The CDR3 runs to 15 residues. V was pared by 2 bases and J by 8 bases, with 7 bases of the junction left unmatched. Germline assignment: CDR1 SGHTA and CDR2 FQGNSA. CDR3 sequence reads: CASSLFSGSGYEQFF. The DNA for the CDR3 is TGTGCCAGCAGCTTATTTAGCGGGAGTGGCTATGAGCAGTTCTTC.

The chain is built from TRBV12-3 or TRBV12-4 and TRBJ1-1; no clear D. The ends were cut back, 7 bases at V and 4 bases at J, with 10 bases in the middle. CDR3 size: 12 residues. DNA of the CDR3: TGTGCCAGCATACCCTTGGGCACTGAAGCTTTCTTT. This translates into CASIPLGTEAFF.

The chain is built from TRBV2 and TRBJ2-1, with D hard to call. The CDR3 consists of 13 residues. Trimming took 3 bases from V and 8 from J, leaving 11 bases between them. Germline V gene data show CDR1 as SNHLY and CDR2 as FYNNEI. The CDR3 region is CASSELGFDEQFF. The CDR3 region has the DNA TGTGCCAGCAGTGAGTTGGGGTTCGATGAGCAGTTCTTC.

As DNA, the CDR3 is TGTGCCAGCAGCCTATTACGGGGAGGAGGTCAGCCCCAGCATTTT. It yields the protein CASSLLRGGGQPQHF. The V gene is TRBV6-5, the J gene TRBJ1-5; D is unresolved. Trimming removed 6 bases at V and 6 bases at J, with 18 bases between. Germline V gives CDR1 MNHEY, CDR2 SVGAGI. The CDR3 length is 15 residues.

The chain joins TRBV30 to TRBJ1-6; D uncertain. Germline V gene sequence: CDR1 GTSNPN, CDR2 SVGIG (reference sequence). The CDR3 contains 13 residues. V was cut by 2 bases and J by 9 bases, with 11 bases left in between. CDR3 protein: CAWSKLSGSPLHF. DNA for the CDR3: TGTGCCTGGAGTAAATTGTCCGGTTCACCCCTCCACTTT. Together with reference TRBV30 and TRBJ1-6, the CDR3 gives the full variable domain: SQTIHQWPATLVQPVGSPLSLECTVEGTSNPNLYWYRQAAGRGLQLLFYSVGIGQISSEVPQNLSASRPQDRQFILSSKKLLLSDSGFYLCAWSKLSGSPLHFGNGTRLTVT.

This clone was counted a single time. The sample has other DNA sequences that encode this CDR3 too. The CDR3 DNA reads TGTGCCAGCAGTGGTGGGTCCTACGAGCAGTACTTC. This sequence encodes CASSGGSYEQYF. This rearrangement joins TRBV28 to TRBJ2-7; no clear D gene. V lost 5 bases, J lost 1 base, and 6 bases lay in between. CDR1 is MDHEN, CDR2 SYDVKM, per germline. The CDR3 spans 12 residues.

The chain employs TRBV6-5 and TRBJ2-7; 10 bases map to TRBD1. Germline V gives CDR1 MNHEY, CDR2 SVGAGI. The CDR3 runs to 12 residues. Losses at the gene ends were 5 bases for V and 13 bases for J; bases not matched to a gene: 8. DNA of the CDR3: TGTGCCAGCAGTCCCGAGGGACAGGGGCGTTACTTC. Translation gives CASSPEGQGRYF.

V is TRBV19 and J is TRBJ2-3; 9 bases line up with TRBD2. The CDR3 is made up of 15 amino acids. CDR1 is LNHDA, CDR2 SQIVND, per germline (reference sequence). The V segment lost 2 bases and the J segment 5 bases; nucleotides outside the gene matches: 5. CDR3 region: CASSIFSGRGDTQYF. The CDR3 DNA follows: TGTGCCAGTAGTATATTTAGCGGGAGAGGAGATACGCAGTATTTT.

The chain is built from TRBV25-1 and TRBJ1-4; D is perhaps TRBD1 (5 bases). Germline CDR1 is MGHDK and CDR2 is SYGVNS. Trimming removed 4 bases at V and 5 bases at J, with 11 bases between. The CDR3 extends over 14 amino acids. Written as DNA, the CDR3 is TGTGCCAGCAGTGTGGCAGGGATAAATGAAAAACTGTTTTTT. This sequence encodes CASSVAGINEKLFF.

This clone was picked up many times. The V call is TRBV30, the J call TRBJ2-2; a possible D gene is TRBD1 (5 bases). Trimming shortened V by 1 base and J by 2 bases, and 11 bases separated the two germline ends. The CDR3 has 15 residues. Germline-derived CDR1 and CDR2 are GTSNPN and SVGIG (reference sequence). The CDR3 DNA is TGTGCCTGGAGTGCCGCCGGACAAAACACCGGGGAGCTGTTTTTT. This codes for CAWSAAGQNTGELFF.

The DNA for the CDR3 is TGCAGTGCTAGTTTGGGCAGGGAGGAGCAGTACTTC. It codes for CSASLGREEQYF. V and J are TRBV20-1 and TRBJ2-7, with D perhaps given as TRBD1 or TRBD2 (5 bases each). Trimming took 3 bases from V and 7 from J, leaving 13 bases between them. CDR3 length: 12 amino acids. Germline-derived CDR1 and CDR2 are DFQATT and SNEGSKA (reference sequence).

The genes are TRBV14 and TRBJ2-5; D is ambiguous. V was shortened by 1 base and J by 5 bases, with 5 bases between the two germline ends. The CDR3 covers 12 residues. The germline CDR1 and CDR2 sequences are SGHDN and FVKESK. The CDR3 here is CASSQVAETQYF. In nucleotides, the CDR3 is TGTGCCAGCAGCCAAGTGGCGGAGACCCAGTACTTC.

The V gene is TRBV28, the J gene TRBJ1-5; D call uncertain. CDR1 is MDHEN and CDR2 is SYDVKM in the germline V gene. V lost 6 bases, J lost 3 bases, and 12 bases lay in between. The CDR3 totals 14 residues. The CDR3 DNA follows: TGTGCCAGCAGGGGAGGACCGTTCAATCAGCCCCAGCATTTT. As protein: CASRGGPFNQPQHF. Complete variable domain (other parts from reference TRBV28 and TRBJ1-5): DVKVTQSSRYLVKRTGEKVFLECVQDMDHENMFWYRQDPGLGLRLIYFSYDVKMKEKGDIPEGYSVSREKKERFSLILESASTNQTSMYLCASRGGPFNQPQHFGDGTRLSIL.